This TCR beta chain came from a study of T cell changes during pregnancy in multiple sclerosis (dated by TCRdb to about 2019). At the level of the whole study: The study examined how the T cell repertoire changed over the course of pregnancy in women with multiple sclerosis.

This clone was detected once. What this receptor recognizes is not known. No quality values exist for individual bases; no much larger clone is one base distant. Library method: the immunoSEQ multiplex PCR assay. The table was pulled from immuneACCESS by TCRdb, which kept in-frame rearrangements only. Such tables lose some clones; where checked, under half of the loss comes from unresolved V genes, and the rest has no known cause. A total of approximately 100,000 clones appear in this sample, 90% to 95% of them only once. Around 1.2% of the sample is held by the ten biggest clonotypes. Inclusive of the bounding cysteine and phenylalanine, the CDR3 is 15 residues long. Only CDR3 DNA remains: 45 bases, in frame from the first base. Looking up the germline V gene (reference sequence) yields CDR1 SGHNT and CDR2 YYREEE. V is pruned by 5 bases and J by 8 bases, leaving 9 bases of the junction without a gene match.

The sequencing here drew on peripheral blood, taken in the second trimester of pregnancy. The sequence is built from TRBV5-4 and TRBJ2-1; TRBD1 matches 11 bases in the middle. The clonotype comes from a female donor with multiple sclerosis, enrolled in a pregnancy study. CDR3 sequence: CASSLGTGGRDEQFF. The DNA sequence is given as TGTGCCAGCAGTCTTGGGACAGGGGGTAGGGATGAGCAGTTCTTC.